Each of the 25 T cell receptor beta chains below was sequenced from the same sample in a study of early T cells in non-severe SARS-CoV-2 infection. Using its own MiXCR run on the 5' RACE reads, TCRdb lists one record per CDR3 protein. The repertoire has tens of thousands of distinct CDR3 sequences, roughly a tenth of them found once; the top ten carry 7% to 9%. The specimen comprised whole blood, sampled at baseline. All receptors come from an adult who was a healthcare worker with PCR-confirmed SARS-CoV-2 infection or an uninfected control (not recorded which).

This clonotype was seen only a few times. The V and J genes are TRBV6-5 and TRBJ2-7, with 11 bases lining up with TRBD2. The trim removed 4 bases at V and 2 bases at J, leaving 1 base unmatched. CDR1 and CDR2 from the germline V gene are MNHEY and SVGAGI. CDR3 length: 14 residues. CDR3 loop: CASSWGLAAYEQYF. The CDR3 DNA is TGTGCCAGCAGTTGGGGACTAGCGGCCTACGAGCAGTACTTC.

This clonotype appeared a few times. The chain recombines TRBV12-3 or TRBV12-4 with TRBJ2-3; D remains ambiguous. This CDR3 is 9 amino acids long. The V and J ends lost 7 bases and 7 bases respectively, with 3 bases between them. The CDR3 DNA reads TGTGCCAGCACTCATACGCAGTATTTT. Its translation: CASTHTQYF.

In the case of this clonotype: A junction end diverges from the germline sequence, so it may reflect a read error. This chain joins TRBV7-2 and TRBJ1-3, with D possibly matching TRBD1 (6 bases). This CDR3 contains 14 residues. Germline CDR1 reads SGHTA; CDR2 reads FQGNSA. In nucleotides, the CDR3 is TGTGCCAGCAGCTTATACGGGCAGGATCGGGACATCCTCTTT. Translated, it gives CASSLYGQDRDILF.

This clonotype was observed a handful of times. The chain recombines TRBV30 with TRBJ2-7; the D is unclear. Germline V lookup: CDR1 GTSNPN, CDR2 SVGIG (reference sequence). The CDR3 has 14 amino acids. V was shortened by 0 bases and J by 2 bases, with 11 bases between the two germline ends. CDR3 DNA: TGTGCCTGGAGTGTCGACCTTATGACCTACGAGCAGTACTTC. Translated, it gives CAWSVDLMTYEQYF.

This clonotype was seen only a few times. J is TRBJ2-5 and V is TRBV30; the match to TRBD1 covers 10 bases. Germline CDR1 GTSNPN, CDR2 SVGIG (reference sequence). V lost 7 bases to trimming and J lost 2 bases; unmatched junction nucleotides: 10. There are 15 residues in the CDR3. The CDR3 nucleotides are TGTGCCTTCCTCCCCGGGACAGGGGTACAAGAGACCCAGTACTTC. Translating it yields CAFLPGTGVQETQYF.

This clonotype was seen a few times. V is TRBV20-1 and J is TRBJ1-6; D ambiguous. Deletions cut 6 bases from V and 6 bases from J, with 18 bases between. The length of the CDR3 is 15 residues. Germline V gene sequence: CDR1 DFQATT, CDR2 SNEGSKA (reference sequence). The CDR3 DNA reads TGCAGTGCCTTCCCGGGCCATGGGGTTAATTCACCCCTCCACTTT. Translated: CSAFPGHGVNSPLHF.

This clonotype was seen many times. V gene TRBV21-1 combines with J gene TRBJ2-7; the table's D call TRBD2 went unverified against the DNA. TRBV21-1 has pseudogene status. This CDR3 has 15 amino acids. The CDR3 loop reads CASSKGTRGCYEQYF. CDR3 nucleotide sequence: TGTGCCAGCAGCAAAGGGACCCGAGGGTGCTACGAGCAGTACTTC.

The genes are TRBV28 and TRBJ2-3, with D possibly matching TRBD1 (6 bases). The V end was cut by 5 bases, the J end by 3 bases, with 15 bases between. The length of the CDR3 is 15 residues. Germline values: CDR1 MDHEN, CDR2 SYDVKM. This CDR3 is CASSRVDRFTDTQYF. The CDR3 nucleotides read TGTGCCAGCAGTCGTGTGGACAGATTTACAGATACGCAGTATTTT.

This clonotype was recorded a few times. The chain employs TRBV18 and TRBJ2-5, with TRBD1 identical over 7 bases. With V trimmed by 2 bases and J by 3 bases, 0 bases remained unmatched. CDR3 length: 13 residues. Germline CDR1 reads KGHSH; CDR2 reads LQKENI. The CDR3 spells CASSPGTEETQYF. Written as DNA, the CDR3 is TGTGCCAGCTCACCAGGGACAGAAGAGACCCAGTACTTC.

This clonotype was recorded a few times. The rearrangement joins TRBV10-3 to TRBJ2-7; TRBD1 matches at 9 bases. CDR3 length equals 15 residues. The junction had 6 bases not matched to a gene; V was cut back by 2 bases and J by 4 bases. The germline CDR1 and CDR2 sequences are ENHRY and SYGVKD. The CDR3 coding sequence is TGTGCCATCAGTGAGACAGACAGGGGGAGGTACGAGCAGTACTTC. Protein product: CAISETDRGRYEQYF.

The V call is TRBV2, the J call TRBJ2-2, with D perhaps TRBD1 (6 bases). V dropped 6 bases and J dropped 4 bases, with 9 bases sitting between them. Germline CDR1 is SNHLY and CDR2 is FYNNEI. The length of the CDR3 is 13 residues. DNA of the CDR3: TGTGCCAGCAGGTTCAGGGGCACCGGGGAGCTGTTTTTT. Its translation: CASRFRGTGELFF. Full variable domain (rest looked up from reference TRBV2 and TRBJ2-2): EPEVTQTPSHQVTQMGQEVILRCVPISNHLYFYWYRQILGQKVEFLVSFYNNEISEKSEIFDDQFSVERPDGSNFTLKIRSTKLEDSAMYFCASRFRGTGELFFGEGSRLTVL.

The V and J genes are TRBV5-1 and TRBJ2-5; no definite D call. The CDR3 consists of 12 residues. The V gene's germline CDR1 is SGHRS and CDR2 YFSETQ. Trimming left V 4 bases short and J 0 bases short, with 4 bases between. In nucleotides, the CDR3 is TGCGCCAGCAGCAGGGACCAAGAGACCCAGTACTTC. Amino acids: CASSRDQETQYF. The full variable domain, its missing parts supplied by reference TRBV5-1 and TRBJ2-5, is KAGVTQTPRYLIKTRGQQVTLSCSPISGHRSVSWYQQTPGQGLQFLFEYFSETQRNKGNFPGRFSGRQFSNSRSEMNVSTLELGDSALYLCASSRDQETQYFGPGTRLLVL.

This clonotype has a handful of counts. The gene calls are TRBV4-1 and TRBJ2-7; D uncertain. CDR1 and CDR2 (germline): MGHRA, YSYEKL. The CDR3 is 15 residues long. V dropped 1 base and J dropped 0 bases, with 10 bases sitting between them. In nucleotides, the CDR3 is TGCGCCAGCAGCCAAGGACCGGCCACCTCCTACGAGCAGTACTTC. Translated: CASSQGPATSYEQYF.

This clonotype was detected ten times or more. The J gene is TRBJ2-7, the V gene TRBV7-8; no reliable D call. Germline values: CDR1 SGHVS, CDR2 FQNEAQ. The CDR3 runs 12 residues. Trimming shortened V by 1 base and J by 4 bases, and 5 bases separated the two germline ends. CDR3 nucleotides: TGTGCCAGCAGCTTAGTCCTTTACGAGCAGTACTTC. It yields the protein CASSLVLYEQYF.

This clonotype was counted many times. CDR3 protein: CSASDLRGTGGNEQFF. The CDR3 DNA reads TGCAGTGCCTCTGACCTCCGAGGGACAGGGGGCAATGAGCAGTTCTTC. V and J are TRBV20-1 and TRBJ2-1, with 11 bases identical to TRBD1. With V trimmed by 6 bases and J by 6 bases, 13 bases remained unmatched. CDR3 length equals 16 residues. CDR1 and CDR2 (germline): DFQATT, SNEGSKA (reference sequence).

The sample holds many counts of this clonotype. The V gene is TRBV6-4, the J gene TRBJ2-3; weak D call: TRBD1 (6 bases). Germline V gene lookup returns CDR1 MRHNA and CDR2 SNTAGT. The CDR3 runs 15 residues. Between the trimmed V and J ends, which lost 3 bases and 0 bases, there was a span of 10 bases. The DNA of the CDR3 is TGTGCCAGCAGTGAGGGGGCAGCTAGCACAGATACGCAGTATTTT. This encodes CASSEGAASTDTQYF.

A few counts support this clonotype. The V gene is TRBV6-6, the J gene TRBJ1-1; no definite D call. CDR1 is MNHNY and CDR2 is SVGAGI in the germline V gene (reference sequence). The V and J ends lost 2 bases and 1 base respectively, with 8 bases between them. The CDR3 sequence is 14 residues long. CDR3 amino acids: CASSYPARNTEAFF. The CDR3 coding sequence is TGTGCCAGCAGTTACCCTGCTCGGAACACTGAAGCTTTCTTT.

This clonotype was counted at least ten times. This chain joins TRBV7-6 and TRBJ2-1, with 10 bases matching TRBD2. Germline loops: CDR1 SGHVS, CDR2 FNYEAQ. CDR3 length: 17 residues. The junction had 6 bases not matched to a gene; V was cut back by 2 bases and J by 2 bases. In DNA, the CDR3 is TGTGCCAGCAGCTTATCGCAGCGGGAGGGAGCCTACAATGAGCAGTTCTTC. Residues: CASSLSQREGAYNEQFF.

The chain is built from TRBV7-6 and TRBJ2-1; D unclear. Germline loops: CDR1 SGHVS, CDR2 FNYEAQ. The CDR3 has 15 amino acids. V lost 4 bases and J 3 bases, leaving 13 bases between the germline ends. The CDR3 DNA reads TGTGCCAGCAGCTCAGCAACTGGCGGCTACAATGAGCAGTTCTTC. It is translated as CASSSATGGYNEQFF.

There are a few counts of this clonotype. The chain combines TRBV7-9 with TRBJ1-5; no clear D. Per germline, CDR1 SEHNR and CDR2 FQNEAQ (reference sequence). This CDR3 has 13 amino acids. The V end was cut by 3 bases, the J end by 2 bases, with 5 bases between. CDR3 protein: CASSFDGNQPQHF. The CDR3, as DNA: TGTGCCAGCAGCTTCGACGGCAATCAGCCCCAGCATTTT.

V is TRBV9 and J is TRBJ2-1; D not certain. The V and J ends lost 4 bases and 3 bases respectively, with 17 bases between them. The CDR3 is 16 residues long. Germline CDR1 SGDLS, CDR2 YYNGEE. Written as DNA, the CDR3 is TGTGCCAGCAGCCCCGGACGGAAGGTCCTCTACAATGAGCAGTTCTTC. Translated: CASSPGRKVLYNEQFF.

This clonotype came up many times. This chain joins TRBV16 and TRBJ1-5, with D tentatively TRBD1 (5 bases). CDR1 KGHSY and CDR2 FQNENV come from the germline V gene. Between the trimmed V and J ends, which lost 1 base and 5 bases, there was a span of 9 bases. The CDR3 is 14 residues long. CDR3 coding DNA: TGTGCCAGCAGCCAATTGGGGGTTCATCAGCCCCAGCATTTT. Protein: CASSQLGVHQPQHF.

This rearrangement joins TRBV7-7 to TRBJ2-5; D call uncertain. This CDR3 has 15 amino acids. V was clipped by 5 bases and J by 2 bases, with 15 bases between them. CDR1 and CDR2 (germline): SSHAT, FNYEAQ (reference sequence). The CDR3 is CASSPGRIYQETQYF. The CDR3 DNA reads TGTGCCAGCAGCCCCGGACGGATATATCAAGAGACCCAGTACTTC.

This clonotype showed up many times. This CDR3 reads CASSPQGAGVYNEQFF. CDR3 nucleotide sequence: TGTGCCAGCAGCCCCCAGGGAGCGGGAGTCTACAATGAGCAGTTCTTC. The rearrangement uses TRBV7-3 and TRBJ2-1, with TRBD2 identical over 8 bases. Germline-derived CDR1 and CDR2 are SGHTA and FQGTGA. The CDR3 covers 16 residues. V was pared by 5 bases and J by 3 bases, with 9 bases of the junction left unmatched.

The sample holds many counts of this clonotype. The chain uses TRBV11-1 and TRBJ2-1; D ambiguous. Germline lookup yields CDR1 SGHAT and CDR2 FQDESV (reference sequence). The CDR3 length is 14 residues. V dropped 5 bases and J dropped 6 bases, with 14 bases sitting between them. The CDR3 DNA follows: TGTGCCAGCAGCCCACGGTGGGCCCTCAATGAGCAGTTCTTC. Protein sequence: CASSPRWALNEQFF.